This T cell receptor (beta chain) was retrieved from a study of cytomegalovirus exposure and HLA in healthy donors. Points from the study as a whole: Later analysis showed most CMV-associated TCR beta chains appearing HLA-restricted. Later analysis demonstrated an association between a missense DCLRE1C variant and TCR beta V- and J-gene trimming. Indistinguishable V segments such as TRBV6-2 and TRBV6-3 were excluded.

Trimming took 4 bases from V and 0 from J, leaving 13 bases between them. In germline, CDR1 is SGHRS, CDR2 YFSETQ. The CDR3 has 15 amino acids. Researchers ran the PCR with 60 Vbeta and 13 Jbeta primers. The repertoire was sequenced with immunoSEQ multiplex PCR; TCRdb's copy has only in-frame clones and lacks some. The sample shows about 160,000 clones, less than 80% of them seen only once. As to this clone: Its target is not known.

Material for sequencing was PBMCs. The sequence was obtained from a man aged 35 to 55 in good health and CMV-seronegative. J is TRBJ1-2 and V is TRBV5-1, with D perhaps matching TRBD1 (6 bases). The CDR3 bases are TGCGCCAGCAGCGATAGGACAGTCCCTAACTATGGCTACACCTTC. Its protein product is CASSDRTVPNYGYTF. The full variable domain, its missing parts supplied by reference TRBV5-1 and TRBJ1-2, is KAGVTQTPRYLIKTRGQQVTLSCSPISGHRSVSWYQQTPGQGLQFLFEYFSETQRNKGNFPGRFSGRQFSNSRSEMNVSTLELGDSALYLCASSDRTVPNYGYTFGSGTRLTVV.